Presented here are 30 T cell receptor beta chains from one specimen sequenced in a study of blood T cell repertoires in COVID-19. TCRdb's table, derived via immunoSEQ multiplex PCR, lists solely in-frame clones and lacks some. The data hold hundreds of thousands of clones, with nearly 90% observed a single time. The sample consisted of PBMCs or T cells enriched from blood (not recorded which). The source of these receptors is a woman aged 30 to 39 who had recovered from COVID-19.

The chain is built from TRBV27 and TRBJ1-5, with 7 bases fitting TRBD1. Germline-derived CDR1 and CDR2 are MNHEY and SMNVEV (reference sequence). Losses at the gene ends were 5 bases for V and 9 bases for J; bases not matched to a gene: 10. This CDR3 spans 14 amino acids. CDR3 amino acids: CASSAGTVSRPQHF. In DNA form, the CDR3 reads TGTGCCAGCAGTGCAGGGACAGTCTCCCGGCCCCAGCATTTT.

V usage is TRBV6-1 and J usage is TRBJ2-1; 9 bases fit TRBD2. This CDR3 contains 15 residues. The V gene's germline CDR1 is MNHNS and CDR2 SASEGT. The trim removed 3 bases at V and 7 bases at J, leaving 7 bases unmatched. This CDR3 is CASSEVAGESNEQFF. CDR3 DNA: TGTGCCAGCAGTGAGGTAGCGGGAGAATCAAATGAGCAGTTCTTC.

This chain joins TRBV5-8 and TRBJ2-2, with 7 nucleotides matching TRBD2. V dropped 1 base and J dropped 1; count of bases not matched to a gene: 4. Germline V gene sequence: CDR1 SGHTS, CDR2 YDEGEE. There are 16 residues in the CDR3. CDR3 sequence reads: CASSLYGGGNTGELFF. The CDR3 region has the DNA TGTGCCAGCAGCTTGTACGGCGGGGGGAACACCGGGGAGCTGTTTTTT. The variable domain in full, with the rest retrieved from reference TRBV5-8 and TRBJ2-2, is EAGVTQSPTHLIKTRGQQATLRCSPISGHTSVYWYQQALGLGLQFLLWYDEGEERNRGNFPPRFSGRQFPNYSSELNVNALELEDSALYLCASSLYGGGNTGELFFGEGSRLTVL.

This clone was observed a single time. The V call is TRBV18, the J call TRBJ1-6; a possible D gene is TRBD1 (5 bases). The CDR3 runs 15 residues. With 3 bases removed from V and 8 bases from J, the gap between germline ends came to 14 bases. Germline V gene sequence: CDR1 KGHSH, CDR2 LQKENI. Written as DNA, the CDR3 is TGTGCCAGCTCACCCCTCGGGACTTCGGATTCACCCCTCCACTTT. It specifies CASSPLGTSDSPLHF.

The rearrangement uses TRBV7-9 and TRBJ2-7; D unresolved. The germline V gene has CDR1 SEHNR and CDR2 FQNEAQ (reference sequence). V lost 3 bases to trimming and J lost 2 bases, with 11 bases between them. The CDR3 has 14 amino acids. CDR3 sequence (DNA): TGTGCCAGCAGCTTTAGTCCTGTCACCTACGAGCAGTACTTC. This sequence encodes CASSFSPVTYEQYF.

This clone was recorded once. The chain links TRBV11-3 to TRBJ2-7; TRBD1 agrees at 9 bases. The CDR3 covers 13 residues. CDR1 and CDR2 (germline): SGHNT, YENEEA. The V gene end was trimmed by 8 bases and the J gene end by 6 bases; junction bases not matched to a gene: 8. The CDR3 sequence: CASGAGQGSEQYF. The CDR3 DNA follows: TGTGCCAGCGGGGCGGGACAGGGCTCCGAGCAGTACTTC.

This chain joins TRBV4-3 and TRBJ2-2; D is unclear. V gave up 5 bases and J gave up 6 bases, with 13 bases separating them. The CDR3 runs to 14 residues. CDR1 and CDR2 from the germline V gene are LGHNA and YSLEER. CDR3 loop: CASSVAFESGELFF. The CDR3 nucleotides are TGCGCCAGCAGCGTTGCGTTTGAGTCCGGGGAGCTGTTTTTT.

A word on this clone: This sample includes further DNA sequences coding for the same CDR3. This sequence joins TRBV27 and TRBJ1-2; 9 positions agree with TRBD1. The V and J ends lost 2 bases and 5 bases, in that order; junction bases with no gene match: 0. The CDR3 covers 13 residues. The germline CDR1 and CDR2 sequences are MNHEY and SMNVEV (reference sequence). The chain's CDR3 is CASSLGTGYGYTF. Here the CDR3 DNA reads TGTGCCAGCAGTTTAGGGACAGGGTATGGCTACACCTTC.

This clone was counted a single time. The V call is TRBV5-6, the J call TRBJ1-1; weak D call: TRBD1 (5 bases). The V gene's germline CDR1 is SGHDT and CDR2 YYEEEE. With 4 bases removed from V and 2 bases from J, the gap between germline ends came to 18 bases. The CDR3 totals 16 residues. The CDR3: CASSLSWAGLNTEAFF. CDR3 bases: TGTGCCAGCAGCCTGTCTTGGGCAGGGCTTAACACTGAAGCTTTCTTT.

The CDR3 bases are TGTGCCAGCAGCCCCCTAGGAGATACGCAGTATTTT. Translating gives CASSPLGDTQYF. V usage is TRBV9 and J usage is TRBJ2-3, with no clear D. Germline CDR1 SGDLS, CDR2 YYNGEE. Trimming shortened V by 4 bases and J by 5 bases, and 8 bases separated the two germline ends. This CDR3 spans 12 amino acids.

The CDR3 coding sequence is TGTGCCAGCATGAGGCCCCCCGGCTATGGCTACACCTTC. It yields the protein CASMRPPGYGYTF. This sequence joins TRBV27 and TRBJ1-2, with D unclear. Trimming pared 7 bases from V and 4 bases from J, leaving 13 bases between. The germline V gene has CDR1 MNHEY and CDR2 SMNVEV (reference sequence). The CDR3 loop spans 13 amino acids.

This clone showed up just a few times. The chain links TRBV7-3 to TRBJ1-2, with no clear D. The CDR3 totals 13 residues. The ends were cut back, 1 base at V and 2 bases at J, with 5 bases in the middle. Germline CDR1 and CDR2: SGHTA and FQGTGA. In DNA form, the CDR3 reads TGTGCCAGCAGCTTAAATTCGAACTATGGCTACACCTTC. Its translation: CASSLNSNYGYTF. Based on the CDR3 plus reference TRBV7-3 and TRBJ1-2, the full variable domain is GAGVSQTPSNKVTEKGKYVELRCDPISGHTALYWYRQSLGQGPEFLIYFQGTGAADDSGLPNDRFFAVRPEGSVSTLKIQRTERGDSAVYLCASSLNSNYGYTFGSGTRLTVV.

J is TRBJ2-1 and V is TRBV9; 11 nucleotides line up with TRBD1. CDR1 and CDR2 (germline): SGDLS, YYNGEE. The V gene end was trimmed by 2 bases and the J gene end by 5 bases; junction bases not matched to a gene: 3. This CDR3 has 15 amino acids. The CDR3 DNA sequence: TGTGCCAGCAGCGTGGGACAGGGGGGAAACAATGAGCAGTTCTTC. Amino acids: CASSVGQGGNNEQFF.

The CDR3 loop is CASSQIGGYAYEQYF. CDR3 sequence (DNA): TGCGCCAGCAGCCAGATAGGGGGATACGCCTACGAGCAGTACTTC. The genes are TRBV4-1 and TRBJ2-7; D may be TRBD1 (6 bases). CDR3 length: 15 amino acids. V was cut by 3 bases and J by 2 bases, with 14 bases left in between. CDR1 MGHRA and CDR2 YSYEKL come from the germline V gene.

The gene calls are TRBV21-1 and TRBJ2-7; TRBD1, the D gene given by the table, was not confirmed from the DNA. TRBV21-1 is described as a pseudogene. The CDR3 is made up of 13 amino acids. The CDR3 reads CASSKGNSYEQYF. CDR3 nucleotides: TGTGCCAGCAGCAAAGGCAACAGCTACGAGCAGTACTTC.

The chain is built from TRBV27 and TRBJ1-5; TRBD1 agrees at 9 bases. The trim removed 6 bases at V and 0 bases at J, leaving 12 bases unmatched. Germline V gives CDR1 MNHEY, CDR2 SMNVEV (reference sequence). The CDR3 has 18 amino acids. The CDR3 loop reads CASRKTGGRDYSNQPQHF. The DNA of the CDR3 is TGTGCCAGCAGAAAAACAGGGGGCCGAGATTATAGCAATCAGCCCCAGCATTTT.

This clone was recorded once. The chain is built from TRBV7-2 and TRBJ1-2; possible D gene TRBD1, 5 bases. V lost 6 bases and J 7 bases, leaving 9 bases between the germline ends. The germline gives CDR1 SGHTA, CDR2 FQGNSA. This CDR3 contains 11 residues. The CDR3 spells CASRGRRGYTF. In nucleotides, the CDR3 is TGTGCCAGCAGGGGGCGGCGTGGCTACACCTTC. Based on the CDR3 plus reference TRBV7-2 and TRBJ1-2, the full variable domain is GAGVSQSPSNKVTEKGKDVELRCDPISGHTALYWYRQSLGQGLEFLIYFQGNSAPDKSGLPSDRFSAERTGGSVSTLTIQRTQQEDSAVYLCASRGRRGYTFGSGTRLTVV.

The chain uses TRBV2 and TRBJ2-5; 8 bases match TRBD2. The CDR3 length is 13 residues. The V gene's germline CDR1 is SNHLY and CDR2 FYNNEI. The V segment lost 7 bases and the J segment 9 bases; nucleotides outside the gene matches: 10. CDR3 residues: CASIREGGSPQYF. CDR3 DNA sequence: TGTGCCAGCATCCGGGAGGGGGGGTCGCCCCAGTACTTC.

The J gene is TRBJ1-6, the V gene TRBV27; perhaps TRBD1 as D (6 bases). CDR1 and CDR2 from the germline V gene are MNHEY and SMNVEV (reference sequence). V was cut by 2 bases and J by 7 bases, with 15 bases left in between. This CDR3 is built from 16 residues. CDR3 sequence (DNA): TGTGCCAGCAGTTTAATCTCTGGCGGGGGCAATTCACCCCTCCACTTT. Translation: CASSLISGGGNSPLHF.

The CDR3 DNA sequence: TGTGCCAGGGCGGTAAATCAGCCCCAGCATTTT. It specifies CARAVNQPQHF. The chain recombines TRBV27 with TRBJ1-5; D is undetermined. Germline V lookup: CDR1 MNHEY, CDR2 SMNVEV (reference sequence). The V and J ends lost 9 bases and 4 bases respectively, with 7 bases between them. The CDR3 totals 11 residues.

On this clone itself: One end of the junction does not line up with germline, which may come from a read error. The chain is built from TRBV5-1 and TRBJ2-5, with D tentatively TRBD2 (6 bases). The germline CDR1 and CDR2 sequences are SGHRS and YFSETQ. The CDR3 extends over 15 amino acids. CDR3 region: CASNLIGEEGETQYF. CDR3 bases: TGCGCCAGCAACTTGATAGGGGAGGAGGGGGAGACCCAGTACTTC.

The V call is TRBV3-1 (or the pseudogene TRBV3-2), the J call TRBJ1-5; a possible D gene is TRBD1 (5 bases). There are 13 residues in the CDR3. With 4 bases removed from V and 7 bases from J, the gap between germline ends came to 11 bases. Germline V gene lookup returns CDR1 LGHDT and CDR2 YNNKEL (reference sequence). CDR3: CASSPWGRQPQHF. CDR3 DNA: TGTGCCAGCAGCCCGTGGGGCCGGCAGCCCCAGCATTTT.

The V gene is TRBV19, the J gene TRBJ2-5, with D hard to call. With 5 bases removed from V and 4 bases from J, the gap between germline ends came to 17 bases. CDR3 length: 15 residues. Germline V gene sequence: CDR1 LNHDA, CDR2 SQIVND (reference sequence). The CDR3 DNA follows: TGTGCCAGTAGTTCGCCGACCGGGTTGACAGAGACCCAGTACTTC. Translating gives CASSSPTGLTETQYF.

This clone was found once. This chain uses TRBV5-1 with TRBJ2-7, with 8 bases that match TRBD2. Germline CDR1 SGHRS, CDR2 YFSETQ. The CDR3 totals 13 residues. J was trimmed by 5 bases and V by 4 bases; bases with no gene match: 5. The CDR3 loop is CASSQGLVDEQYF. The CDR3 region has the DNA TGCGCCAGCAGCCAGGGACTAGTAGACGAGCAGTACTTC.

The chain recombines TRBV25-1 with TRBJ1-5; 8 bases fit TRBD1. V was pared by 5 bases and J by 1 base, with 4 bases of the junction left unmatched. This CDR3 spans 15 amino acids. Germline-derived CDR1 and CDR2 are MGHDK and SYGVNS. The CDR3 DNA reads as TGTGCCAGCAGTCAGGGGGCGATGAGCAATCAGCCCCAGCATTTT. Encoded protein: CASSQGAMSNQPQHF.

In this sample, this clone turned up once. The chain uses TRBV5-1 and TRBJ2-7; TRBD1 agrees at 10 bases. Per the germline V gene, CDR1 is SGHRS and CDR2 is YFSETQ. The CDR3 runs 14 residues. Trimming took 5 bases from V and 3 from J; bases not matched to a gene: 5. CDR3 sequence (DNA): TGCGCCAGCAGGTTCGACAGGGGGCGCTACGAGCAGTACTTC. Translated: CASRFDRGRYEQYF.

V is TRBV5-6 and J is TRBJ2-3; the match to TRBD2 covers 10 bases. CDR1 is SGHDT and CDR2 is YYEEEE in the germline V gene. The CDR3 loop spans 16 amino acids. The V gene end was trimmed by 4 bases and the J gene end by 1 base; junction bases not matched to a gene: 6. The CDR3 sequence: CASSPGLAYRTDTQYF. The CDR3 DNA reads TGTGCCAGCAGCCCGGGACTAGCGTATCGCACAGATACGCAGTATTTT.

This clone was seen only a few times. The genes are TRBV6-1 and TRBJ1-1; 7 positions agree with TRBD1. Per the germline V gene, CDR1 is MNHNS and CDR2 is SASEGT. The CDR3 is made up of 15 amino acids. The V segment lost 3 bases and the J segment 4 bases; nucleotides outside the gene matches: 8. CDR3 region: CASSDHRGRVTEAFF. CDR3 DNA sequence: TGTGCCAGCAGTGACCACAGGGGTAGAGTCACTGAAGCTTTCTTT.

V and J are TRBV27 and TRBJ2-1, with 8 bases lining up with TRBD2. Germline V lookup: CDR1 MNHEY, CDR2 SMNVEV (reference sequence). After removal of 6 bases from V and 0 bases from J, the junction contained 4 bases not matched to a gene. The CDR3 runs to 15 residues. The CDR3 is CASRRSGSSYNEQFF. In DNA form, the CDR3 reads TGTGCCAGCAGGCGGAGCGGGAGCTCCTACAATGAGCAGTTCTTC.

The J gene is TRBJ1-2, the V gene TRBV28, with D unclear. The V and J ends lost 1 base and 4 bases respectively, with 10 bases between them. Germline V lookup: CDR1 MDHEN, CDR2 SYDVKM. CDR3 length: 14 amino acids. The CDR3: CASSLFGRRYGYTF. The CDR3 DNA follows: TGTGCCAGCAGTTTATTTGGGCGCCGCTATGGCTACACCTTC.